This T cell receptor beta chain was sequenced during a study of identical twins. Only healthy Caucasians were included as donors. General study points: The study drew conclusions from cross-sectional statistical analysis, not from following the same donors.

TCRdb reprocessed the 5' RACE reads with MiXCR, giving one entry per CDR3 protein. The sample contains around 250,000 distinct CDR3 sequences, about 8.3% of which appear only once. This clonotype showed up many times. Its antigen is as yet unknown. V dropped 7 bases and J dropped 9; count of bases not matched to a gene: 7. The CDR3 sequence is 14 residues long. Per the germline V gene, CDR1 is SEHNR and CDR2 is FQNEAQ (reference sequence). The sample was also reused in another study, on yellow fever vaccine responses in identical twins.

The chain uses TRBV7-9 and TRBJ2-1, with 12 bases identical to TRBD2. This clonotype was obtained from a woman aged 18-35 years in good health. Sequencing input: CD8+ T cells sorted from blood. The CDR3 here is CASTRLAGETEQFF. DNA for the CDR3: TGTGCCAGCACCAGACTAGCGGGAGAAACTGAGCAGTTCTTC.